The 22 T cell receptor beta chains given below trace back to one sample, sequenced in a study of post-analysis software for immune sequencing data (dated by TCRdb to about 2015). Taken with the paper, the label for time point translates to: second blood draw from one MS patient after hematopoietic stem cell transplantation. The library was produced with PCR. Sequenced on an Illumina HiSeq 2500. Unique molecular identifiers were incorporated into TCR beta cDNA libraries to reduce PCR and sequencing biases. TCRdb's own reprocessing of the public reads used fastp at Q25 and MiXCR and kept productive beta chains. Rows matching on CDR3 protein sequence are summarized as one entry with the most common DNA and genes. A total of under 200,000 distinct CDR3 sequences appear in this sample, about 34% of them only once. The ten largest clones capture about 26% of the sample. This specimen was blood, taken after autologous hematopoietic stem cell transplantation. The receptors originated from a girl aged 10-17 years with multiple sclerosis. Donor details come from another sample of the same person, matched by shared clones.

This clonotype was seen only once. The chain recombines TRBV20-1 with TRBJ2-7; 8 nucleotides line up with TRBD1. This CDR3 has 13 amino acids. V lost 5 bases, J lost 3 bases, and 6 bases stayed unmatched. The germline V gene encodes CDR1 DFQATT and CDR2 SNEGSKA (reference sequence). The CDR3 loop reads CSAPYRGVYEQYF. The CDR3 DNA reads TGCAGTGCTCCTTACAGGGGGGTCTACGAGCAGTACTTC.

This clonotype was recorded many times. The chain recombines TRBV20-1 with TRBJ1-4, with 9 bases that match TRBD1. Germline CDR1 is DFQATT and CDR2 is SNEGSKA (reference sequence). The CDR3 runs to 17 residues. The trim removed 4 bases at V and 0 bases at J, leaving 9 bases unmatched. The CDR3 protein is CSATQGAWTATNEKLFF. The CDR3 coding sequence is TGCAGTGCTACACAGGGGGCTTGGACTGCAACTAATGAAAAACTGTTTTTT.

This clonotype was detected a few times. V gene TRBV5-1 combines with J gene TRBJ2-7; 10 bases align to TRBD2. The junction had 6 bases not matched to a gene; V was cut back by 0 bases and J by 0 bases. The germline gives CDR1 SGHRS, CDR2 YFSETQ. The CDR3 contains 17 residues. CDR3 bases: TGCGCCAGCAGCTTGGGGACTAGCGGCTTCATCTCCTACGAGCAGTACTTC. It yields the protein CASSLGTSGFISYEQYF.

This clonotype has only a few counts. The chain links TRBV9 to TRBJ1-2, with a possible D match to TRBD1 (6 bases). Germline CDR1 SGDLS, CDR2 YYNGEE. The CDR3 totals 12 residues. The V end lost 7 bases, the J end lost 8 bases, and 15 bases lay between the germline ends. This CDR3 reads CASGGLRRGYTF. CDR3 sequence (DNA): TGTGCCAGCGGGGGGCTTCGAAGAGGCTACACCTTC.

The V and J genes are TRBV12-3 or TRBV12-4 and TRBJ2-1; possibly TRBD2 for D (6 bases). The length of the CDR3 is 12 residues. V lost 8 bases to trimming and J lost 13 bases, with 18 bases between them. CDR3 residues: CASGGITASQFF. DNA of the CDR3: TGTGCCAGCGGGGGGATCACAGCGAGTCAGTTCTTC.

This clonotype was observed a few times. V gene TRBV5-1 combines with J gene TRBJ1-1, with a tentative D call TRBD1 (6 bases). The CDR3 consists of 15 residues. The V and J ends lost 1 base and 1 base respectively, with 11 bases between them. CDR1 and CDR2 from the germline V gene are SGHRS and YFSETQ. CDR3 residues: CASSLSGGGNTEAFF. CDR3 bases: TGCGCCAGCAGCTTGTCGGGAGGGGGGAACACTGAAGCTTTCTTT.

The chain joins TRBV12-3 or TRBV12-4 to TRBJ2-3, with a tentative D call TRBD2 (6 bases). The CDR3 contains 16 residues. Trimming removed 6 bases at V and 4 bases at J, with 20 bases between. In nucleotides, the CDR3 is TGTGCCAGCAGCACCGCACGGGAGAGTGGAGCAGATACGCAGTATTTT. It yields the protein CASSTARESGADTQYF.

Notes on this clonotype: A single base separates this from a much larger clone, so it may be a read error. The chain carries TRBV5-1 and TRBJ2-7; D is uncertain. The CDR3 contains 16 residues. CDR1 and CDR2 from the germline V gene are SGHRS and YFSETQ. The DNA of the CDR3 is TGCGTCAGCAGCTTGGCCTTGCAGACAAGCTCCTACGAGCAGTACTTC. It is translated as CVSSLALQTSSYEQYF.

V is TRBV5-8 and J is TRBJ1-4; 7 bases fit TRBD1. The trim removed 6 bases at V and 0 bases at J, leaving 14 bases unmatched. The CDR3 covers 18 residues. The germline CDR1 and CDR2 sequences are SGHTS and YDEGEE. The CDR3 DNA follows: TGTGCCAGCAACCTACACCGGGACAGAGCCCCAACTAATGAAAAACTGTTTTTT. Protein product: CASNLHRDRAPTNEKLFF.

This clonotype has just a few counts. The chain carries TRBV5-8 and TRBJ1-2, with TRBD1 as a possible D gene (6 bases). The CDR3 consists of 15 residues. Germline V CDR1 and CDR2: SGHTS, YDEGEE. Trimming took off 0 bases at V and 8 bases at J, with 17 bases between the two ends. In DNA, the CDR3 is TGTGCCAGCAGCTTGGCTCCCCCGGGGGCTTGGGGCTACACCTTC. Translated: CASSLAPPGAWGYTF.

J is TRBJ2-2 and V is TRBV20-1, with D unclear. The CDR3 is 14 amino acids. CDR1 is DFQATT, CDR2 SNEGSKA, per germline (reference sequence). V was shortened by 7 bases and J by 3 bases, with 15 bases between the two germline ends. As DNA, the CDR3 is TGCAGTGTCTTGTGGGGTGGGGACACCGGGGAGCTGTTTTTT. Encoded protein: CSVLWGGDTGELFF.

This clonotype was counted between two and nine times. J is TRBJ2-5 and V is TRBV20-1; D gene uncertain. The ends were cut back, 0 bases at V and 11 bases at J, with 25 bases in the middle. The CDR3 contains 16 residues. CDR1 is DFQATT and CDR2 is SNEGSKA in the germline V gene (reference sequence). The chain's CDR3 is CSARDQWEGKYNEQYF. The CDR3 DNA follows: TGCAGTGCTAGAGATCAGTGGGAAGGCAAATACAATGAGCAGTACTTC.

The chain joins TRBV19 to TRBJ2-7; possible D gene TRBD2, 6 bases. The CDR3 is made up of 13 amino acids. With 3 bases removed from V and 2 bases from J, the gap between germline ends came to 8 bases. Germline V gene lookup returns CDR1 LNHDA and CDR2 SQIVND (reference sequence). For the CDR3, the DNA is TGTGCCAGTAGTATGGGGACTCCCTACGAGCAGTACTTC. Protein: CASSMGTPYEQYF.

This clonotype was seen a few times. The chain recombines TRBV7-2 with TRBJ2-7; D might be TRBD1 (6 bases). This CDR3 has 14 amino acids. Germline loops: CDR1 SGHTA, CDR2 FQGNSA. Trimming stripped 5 bases from V and 2 bases from J, with 13 bases between. The CDR3 region has the DNA TGTGCCAGCAGCGTCCGGGACACCCCCTACGAGCAGTACTTC. This encodes CASSVRDTPYEQYF.

This clonotype turned up a few times. The V and J genes are TRBV7-2 and TRBJ2-4; D possibly corresponds to TRBD1 (6 bases). V lost 0 bases and J lost 8, with 23 bases in between. Germline V gives CDR1 SGHTA, CDR2 FQGNSA. This CDR3 spans 18 amino acids. CDR3 loop: CASSLAASHNLQGYIQYF. The CDR3 nucleotides are TGTGCCAGCAGCTTAGCTGCCTCACACAATTTACAGGGCTACATTCAGTACTTC.

The chain couples TRBV20-1 to TRBJ2-1; 8 nucleotides agree with TRBD2. J gave up 8 bases and V 5 bases, and 14 bases lay outside the gene matches. CDR1 is DFQATT and CDR2 is SNEGSKA in the germline V gene (reference sequence). This CDR3 region has 15 residues. This CDR3 reads CSAARLERGRDEQFF. CDR3 nucleotides: TGCAGTGCTGCCCGCCTTGAGCGGGGGCGTGATGAGCAGTTCTTC.

This clonotype showed up just a few times. The chain carries TRBV28 and TRBJ2-5, with D possibly being TRBD1 (6 bases). This CDR3 contains 12 residues. Trimming removed 5 bases at V and 9 bases at J, with 13 bases between. The germline V gene has CDR1 MDHEN and CDR2 SYDVKM. Written as DNA, the CDR3 is TGTGCCAGCAGTGGGGGAACAGGGCCCCAGTACTTC. It codes for CASSGGTGPQYF.

This clonotype was seen only a few times. The V call is TRBV28, the J call TRBJ2-5; 7 positions agree with TRBD2. The J call may be incorrect, as the DNA end agrees better with TRBJ2-7. This CDR3 is 14 amino acids long. CDR1 and CDR2 (germline): MDHEN, SYDVKM. CDR3 amino acids: CASMPGLDGYEQYF. DNA for the CDR3: TGTGCCAGCATGCCCGGACTAGATGGTTACGAGCAGTACTTC.

This clonotype was seen a handful of times. The chain carries TRBV7-2 and TRBJ1-6; 9 positions agree with TRBD1. V lost 1 base, J lost 7 bases, and 2 bases stayed unmatched. Per the germline V gene, CDR1 is SGHTA and CDR2 is FQGNSA. This CDR3 contains 15 residues. CDR3 residues: CASSLDRGRNSPLHF. The CDR3 nucleotides read TGTGCCAGCAGCTTAGACAGGGGGCGGAATTCACCCCTCCACTTT. Full variable domain (remainder filled in from reference TRBV7-2 and TRBJ1-6): GAGVSQSPSNKVTEKGKDVELRCDPISGHTALYWYRQSLGQGLEFLIYFQGNSAPDKSGLPSDRFSAERTGGSVSTLTIQRTQQEDSAVYLCASSLDRGRNSPLHFGNGTRLTVT.

This chain uses TRBV7-2 with TRBJ2-3; TRBD1 matches 10 bases. The CDR3 length is 18 residues. Germline trimming cut 5 bases from V and 3 bases from J; bases unmatched to any gene: 14. Per the germline V gene, CDR1 is SGHTA and CDR2 is FQGNSA. The CDR3 nucleotides read TGTGCCAGCAGCGGGGACAGGGGTCAGATTTTGGGAACAGATACGCAGTATTTT. Its translation is CASSGDRGQILGTDTQYF.

In its sample, this clonotype was seen a few times. The V gene is TRBV3-1, the J gene TRBJ1-2; D is unresolved. The CDR3 is 16 amino acids. V was clipped by 1 base and J by 8 bases, with 20 bases between them. Germline V gene sequence: CDR1 LGHDT, CDR2 YNNKEL (reference sequence). CDR3 amino acids: CASSQVDDLSITGYTF. CDR3 nucleotides: TGTGCCAGCAGCCAAGTTGATGACCTCTCAATCACGGGCTACACCTTC.

This clonotype has a count of ten or more. V gene TRBV20-1 combines with J gene TRBJ2-3, with 8 bases lining up with TRBD1. Trimming took 3 bases from V and 4 from J; bases not matched to a gene: 3. There are 13 residues in the CDR3. Germline V gene lookup returns CDR1 DFQATT and CDR2 SNEGSKA (reference sequence). DNA of the CDR3: TGCAGTGCTAGGCAGGGGGCAGCAGATACGCAGTATTTT. Residues: CSARQGAADTQYF.